One and the same sample provided the 2 T cell receptor beta chains below, sequenced in a study of T-cell reconstitution after alpha-beta-depleted transplantation in children. Construction of the TCRbeta library involved unique molecular identifiers. TCRdb processed the PCR reads anew with MiXCR; each CDR3 protein has one entry. The data hold a few hundred thousand distinct CDR3 sequences, with under 13% observed a single time. Sample: PBMCs, taken before TCRalphabeta/CD19-depleted stem cell transplant. The receptors were sampled from a child under two years old with acute myeloid leukemia, due to receive a stem cell transplant.

This clonotype has a count of ten or more. This sequence joins TRBV5-1 and TRBJ2-7; weak D call: TRBD2 (5 bases). Trimming shortened V by 4 bases and J by 2 bases, and 13 bases separated the two germline ends. Germline assignment: CDR1 SGHRS and CDR2 YFSETQ. The CDR3 sequence is 14 residues long. This CDR3 reads CASSPTSGTYEQYF. CDR3 bases: TGCGCCAGCAGCCCTACAAGCGGTACCTACGAGCAGTACTTC.

This clonotype was seen ten or more times. This chain links TRBV6-2 or TRBV6-3 with TRBJ1-1, with TRBD1 matching over 9 bases. J gave up 5 bases and V 4 bases, and 5 bases lay outside the gene matches. The CDR3 is made up of 14 amino acids. CDR1 and CDR2 (germline): MNHEY, SVGEGT. The DNA for the CDR3 is TGTGCCAGCAGTTCGGGACAGGGATGGACTGAAGCTTTCTTT. Protein product: CASSSGQGWTEAFF.